Below, 21 T cell receptor beta chains from the same sample are listed, as sequenced in a study of Graves' ophthalmopathy and Graves' hyperthyroidism. From RNA, the CDR3 regions of TCR beta chains were amplified and sequenced. RT-PCR was first run with HTBI primers, then multiplex PCR in a second round. TCRdb re-called the multiplex PCR reads with MiXCR, one entry per CDR3 protein. The table lists hundreds of thousands of distinct CDR3 sequences, 22% of them singletons, with around 6.9% in the top ten. Source material: peripheral blood. Source of these receptors: a woman aged 18-29 years with stable Graves' hyperthyroidism. Some clones in this sample may be carry-over from other donors' samples.

The chain is built from TRBV14 and TRBJ1-1; D is perhaps TRBD1 (6 bases). Germline CDR1 reads SGHDN; CDR2 reads FVKESK. The V end was cut by 2 bases, the J end by 6 bases, with 10 bases between. There are 13 residues in the CDR3. Written as DNA, the CDR3 is TGTGCCAGCAGCCAATTCAGGGGCCCTGAAGCTTTCTTT. Its protein product is CASSQFRGPEAFF.

At least ten counts were recorded for this clonotype. The rearrangement joins TRBV4-1 to TRBJ1-3; 7 positions match TRBD1. The CDR3 has 16 residues. Germline trimming cut 0 bases from V and 0 bases from J; bases unmatched to any gene: 2. Germline V CDR1 and CDR2: MGHRA, YSYEKL. CDR3 nucleotides: TGCGCCAGCAGCCAAGAGACAGGGAGCTCTGGAAACACCATATATTTT. Residues: CASSQETGSSGNTIYF.

This clonotype showed up many times. The chain links TRBV12-3 or TRBV12-4 to TRBJ1-2, with D unresolved. With 2 bases removed from V and 7 bases from J, the gap between germline ends came to 11 bases. The CDR3 consists of 13 residues. CDR3 protein: CASSLREQGGYTF. DNA of the CDR3: TGTGCCAGCAGTTTAAGGGAACAAGGTGGCTACACCTTC.

This clonotype was recorded at least ten times. The chain has TRBV6-1 and TRBJ1-3, with TRBD1 identical over 9 bases. This CDR3 is 14 amino acids long. Looked up from germline, CDR1 is MNHNS and CDR2 is SASEGT. V trimming: 8 bases; J trimming: 0 bases; junction bases outside the gene matches: 2. CDR3 nucleotides: TGTGCCAGCGTGACAGGGGGCTCTGGAAACACCATATATTTT. This translates into CASVTGGSGNTIYF.

This chain uses TRBV6-1 with TRBJ2-6, with D unclear. V shed 7 bases and J shed 0 bases, with 16 bases lying between them. The CDR3 covers 17 residues. Germline CDR1 MNHNS, CDR2 SASEGT. CDR3 amino acids: CASMIDSFSSGANVLTF. The DNA for the CDR3 is TGTGCCAGCATGATAGATTCCTTCTCCTCTGGGGCCAACGTCCTGACTTTC.

This clonotype has only a few counts. The chain couples TRBV28 to TRBJ2-7; 8 nucleotides match TRBD1. Looked up from germline, CDR1 is MDHEN and CDR2 is SYDVKM. The CDR3 consists of 15 residues. The ends lost 5 bases at V and 6 bases at J; junction bases unmatched: 12. The CDR3 coding sequence is TGTGCCAGCAGTCCCCCCGGGACAGGATTGGGCGAGCAGTACTTC. This codes for CASSPPGTGLGEQYF. Full variable domain (remainder filled in from reference TRBV28 and TRBJ2-7): DVKVTQSSRYLVKRTGEKVFLECVQDMDHENMFWYRQDPGLGLRLIYFSYDVKMKEKGDIPEGYSVSREKKERFSLILESASTNQTSMYLCASSPPGTGLGEQYFGPGTRLTVT.

This clonotype occurred a few times. The chain recombines TRBV6-1 with TRBJ1-1; a possible D gene is TRBD1 (5 bases). The CDR3 is 15 amino acids. The ends were cut back, 5 bases at V and 1 base at J, with 14 bases in the middle. Germline CDR1 and CDR2: MNHNS and SASEGT. Here the CDR3 DNA reads TGTGCCAGCAGTCCCCGGACAATGTGGAACACTGAAGCTTTCTTT. Residues: CASSPRTMWNTEAFF.

This clonotype was counted once. The chain links TRBV29-1 to TRBJ1-2; maybe TRBD1 (6 bases). CDR1 and CDR2 from the germline V gene are SQVTM and ANQGSEA. The germline V and J ends were trimmed by 8 bases and 4 bases, with 14 bases remaining between them. This CDR3 has 12 amino acids. This CDR3 is CSTTGEPYGYTF. DNA for the CDR3: TGCAGCACGACAGGAGAACCCTATGGCTACACCTTC.

The chain links TRBV6-1 to TRBJ2-2, with no clear D. Germline CDR1 and CDR2: MNHNS and SASEGT. The CDR3 totals 12 residues. V was shortened by 11 bases and J by 5 bases, with 12 bases between the two germline ends. The CDR3 nucleotides are TGTGCCGCTTCCCACGGGACCGGGGAGCTGTTTTTT. It encodes CAASHGTGELFF.

This chain links TRBV4-1 with TRBJ1-1; D remains unclear. CDR1 is MGHRA and CDR2 is YSYEKL in the germline V gene. The V and J ends lost 4 bases and 8 bases respectively, with 14 bases between them. There are 13 residues in the CDR3. The CDR3 reads CASSPRGGREAFF. The CDR3 coding sequence is TGCGCCAGCAGCCCCCGAGGCGGACGGGAAGCTTTCTTT.

This clonotype was found many times. The J gene is TRBJ2-7, the V gene TRBV27, with D possibly matching TRBD1 (5 bases). V lost 5 bases and J lost 2, with 7 bases in between. The CDR3 is 12 residues long. Germline V gives CDR1 MNHEY, CDR2 SMNVEV (reference sequence). The CDR3: CASSRQPYEQYF. The CDR3 coding sequence is TGTGCCAGCAGTAGACAGCCCTACGAGCAGTACTTC.

V is TRBV19 and J is TRBJ1-2, with 12 bases fitting TRBD1. Germline CDR1 is LNHDA and CDR2 is SQIVND (reference sequence). The length of the CDR3 is 13 residues. Germline trimming cut 7 bases from V and 7 bases from J; bases unmatched to any gene: 4. The CDR3 here is CASTRDRGPGYTF. CDR3 sequence (DNA): TGTGCCAGTACCCGGGACAGGGGGCCTGGCTACACCTTC.

In this sample, this clonotype turned up many times. The V call is TRBV19, the J call TRBJ1-1; a possible D gene is TRBD1 (5 bases). This CDR3 contains 14 residues. Trimming removed 7 bases from V and 5 bases from J, with 17 bases in between. Germline V gene sequence: CDR1 LNHDA, CDR2 SQIVND (reference sequence). The CDR3 DNA reads as TGTGCCAGTACCCCCGGGGGTCTAGAAACTGAAGCTTTCTTT. Protein sequence: CASTPGGLETEAFF.

This clonotype was recorded at least ten times. The rearrangement uses TRBV5-1 and TRBJ1-5; 9 nucleotides line up with TRBD1. There are 15 residues in the CDR3. The trim removed 4 bases at V and 4 bases at J, leaving 6 bases unmatched. CDR1 and CDR2 from the germline V gene are SGHRS and YFSETQ. The CDR3 coding sequence is TGCGCCAGCAGCCCGGAGGGACAGGGTAATCAGCCCCAGCATTTT. This sequence encodes CASSPEGQGNQPQHF.

This clonotype has more than one count but fewer than ten. V usage is TRBV6-1 and J usage is TRBJ1-1; D is uncertain. Trimming stripped 2 bases from V and 7 bases from J, with 8 bases between. The V gene's germline CDR1 is MNHNS and CDR2 SASEGT. This CDR3 is built from 12 residues. CDR3 sequence: CASSEPIGEAFF. The DNA of the CDR3 is TGTGCCAGCAGTGAACCGATCGGTGAAGCTTTCTTT.

This clonotype was detected many times. J is TRBJ2-2 and V is TRBV6-1; no reliable D call. CDR3 length: 14 residues. Germline-derived CDR1 and CDR2 are MNHNS and SASEGT. V lost 6 bases and J 0 bases, leaving 8 bases between the germline ends. The CDR3 spells CASSAAANTGELFF. As DNA, the CDR3 is TGTGCCAGCAGCGCCGCAGCGAACACCGGGGAGCTGTTTTTT.

The V call is TRBV12-3 or TRBV12-4, the J call TRBJ2-2, with a weak D call TRBD2 (6 bases). Trimming stripped 8 bases from V and 6 bases from J, with 13 bases between. The CDR3 spans 13 residues. The chain's CDR3 is CASGRDFAGELFF. The CDR3, as DNA: TGTGCCAGCGGTCGGGACTTCGCCGGGGAGCTGTTTTTT.

This clonotype occurred many times. V gene TRBV28 combines with J gene TRBJ2-7; 8 nucleotides agree with TRBD1. J was trimmed by 3 bases and V by 3 bases; bases with no gene match: 13. Germline CDR1 and CDR2: MDHEN and SYDVKM. This CDR3 region has 17 residues. The CDR3 spells CASSFEAGGKDYYEQYF. The CDR3 DNA is TGTGCCAGCAGTTTTGAGGCAGGGGGCAAGGACTACTACGAGCAGTACTTC.

This clonotype occurred a few times. J is TRBJ2-5 and V is TRBV12-3 or TRBV12-4, with TRBD1 matching over 7 bases. V trimming: 6 bases; J trimming: 1 base; junction bases outside the gene matches: 11. This CDR3 region has 16 residues. In nucleotides, the CDR3 is TGTGCCAGCAGGTTACAGGGGCGGGTTGGCCAAGAGACCCAGTACTTC. Its translation is CASRLQGRVGQETQYF.

This clonotype was seen many times. The chain combines TRBV12-5 with TRBJ2-7; 8 bases map to TRBD1. The CDR3 totals 18 residues. V shed 0 bases, J shed 3 bases, and the junction held 13 bases outside the gene matches. The germline CDR1 and CDR2 sequences are LGHNT and FRNRAP. Here the CDR3 DNA reads TGTGCTAGTGGTTTGGTACACCTGGGCCCCGGGACAGGCTACGAGCAGTACTTC. This gives the protein CASGLVHLGPGTGYEQYF.

This clonotype has ten or more counts. CDR3 loop: CSAQRRAAPEAFF. For the CDR3, the DNA is TGCAGTGCCCAGAGGAGGGCAGCCCCTGAAGCTTTCTTT. V usage is TRBV20-1 and J usage is TRBJ1-1; no clear D gene. The V end lost 6 bases, the J end lost 6 bases, and 17 bases lay between the germline ends. CDR3 length: 13 residues. Germline V gene lookup returns CDR1 DFQATT and CDR2 SNEGSKA (reference sequence).